This record looks at one TCR beta chain sequence and its context. Germline CDR1 and CDR2: LNHDA and SQIVND (reference sequence). With 5 bases clipped from V and 7 bases from J, the junction kept 8 bases outside the gene matches. The CDR3 contains 14 residues. This table comes from immunoSEQ multiplex PCR, and its TCRdb copy is limited to in-frame clones, with some not included. The table lists 75,000 to 100,000 clones, about 80% of them singletons, with 5.8% in the top ten. The sample originates from a study of OX40 agonist ivuxolimab in advanced cancers. This specimen was CD4+ or CD8+ T cells sorted from blood, taken in a trial of the OX40 agonist ivuxolimab. The J gene is TRBJ2-7, the V gene TRBV19; 10 bases line up with TRBD1. This TCR came from an adult with an advanced solid tumor such as melanoma, head and neck, liver or kidney cancer. CDR3 sequence reads: CASSRGQGGEEQYF. The CDR3 nucleotides are TGTGCCAGTAGTCGCGGACAGGGGGGAGAGGAGCAGTACTTC. Supplemented by reference TRBV19 and TRBJ2-7, the full variable domain reads DGGITQSPKYLFRKEGQNVTLSCEQNLNHDAMYWYRQDPGQGLRLIYYSQIVNDFQKGDIAEGYSVSREKKESFPLTVTSAQKNPTAFYLCASSRGQGGEEQYFGPGTRLTVT.